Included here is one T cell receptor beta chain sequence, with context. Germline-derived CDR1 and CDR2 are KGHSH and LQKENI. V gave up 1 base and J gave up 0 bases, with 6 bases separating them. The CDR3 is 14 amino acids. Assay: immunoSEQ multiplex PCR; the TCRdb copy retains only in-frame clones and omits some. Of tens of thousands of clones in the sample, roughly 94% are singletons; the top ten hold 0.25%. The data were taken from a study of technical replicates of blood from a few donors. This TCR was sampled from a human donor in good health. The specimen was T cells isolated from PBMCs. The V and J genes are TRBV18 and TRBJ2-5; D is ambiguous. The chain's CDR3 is CASSPLEYQETQYF. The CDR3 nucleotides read TGTGCCAGCTCACCACTGGAGTACCAAGAGACCCAGTACTTC.